These T cell receptor beta chains were read from a single sample in a study of blood T cell repertoires in COVID-19. The method was immunoSEQ multiplex PCR; TCRdb's version includes in-frame clones alone and lacks a portion of them. The top ten clones hold roughly 2.4% of a sample with roughly 160,000 clones, around 84% of them seen once. The sequenced sample was peripheral blood. The receptors shown here come from a woman older than 75 with COVID-19, enrolled during active disease. Both conserved end residues are part of each CDR3. A D gene is named only where the DNA matches it firmly. Size values are once, few and many counts, or a class for expanded clones, and some rows have none.

>TRBJ2-1|TRBV5-1|-|13|-
TGCGCCAGCAGCTTGGAACAGGGAACTGAGCAGTTCTTC
CASSLEQGTEQFF
>TRBJ2-1|TRBV28|-|15|TRBD1
TGTGCCAGCAGCCGGGACAGGGGTTTCTCCAATGAGCAGTTCTTC
CASSRDRGFSNEQFF
>TRBJ2-1|TRBV29-1|-|14|TRBD2
TGCAGCGGCCGGACTAGCGGGAGATCTGGTGAGCAGTTCTTC
CSGRTSGRSGEQFF
>TRBJ2-1|TRBV18|-|17|TRBD2
TGTGCCAGCTCACCCTGGACTAGCGGGAGCGGCAACAATGAGCAGTTCTTC
CASSPWTSGSGNNEQFF
>TRBJ2-2|TRBV19|many|15|TRBD1
TGTGCCAGTAGTATAGGACAGGGTACGACCGGGGAGCTGTTTTTT
CASSIGQGTTGELFF
>TRBJ2-5|TRBV5-4|-|15|-
TGTGCCAGCAGCTCCCAGGTTTTTGGGCAAGAGACCCAGTACTTC
CASSSQVFGQETQYF
>TRBJ2-1|TRBV3-1/TRBV3-2|-|16|TRBD2
TGTGCCAGCAGCCGGACTAGCGGGAGTCCCTACAATGAGCAGTTCTTC
CASSRTSGSPYNEQFF
>TRBJ2-7|TRBV6-5|-|16|TRBD2
TGTGCCAGCAGTTACAACTTAGGACTAGCGGGACACGAGCAGTACTTC
CASSYNLGLAGHEQYF
>TRBJ1-5|TRBV6-2/TRBV6-3|few|14|-
TGTGCCAGCAGTTACATTCATGGAGATCAGCCCCAGCATTTT
CASSYIHGDQPQHF
>TRBJ2-7|TRBV6-5|-|16|-
TGTGCCAGCAGTTACTCGAAGGGGACTCCCTCCTACGAGCAGTACTTC
CASSYSKGTPSYEQYF
>TRBJ1-5|TRBV21-1|-|20|-
TGTGCCAGCAGCCCCTCGAGCCAAGAATTCTCCTATTATAGCAATCAGCCCCAGCATTTT
CASSPSSQEFSYYSNQPQHF
>TRBJ1-3|TRBV2|-|17|TRBD1
TGTGCCAGCACTGGACAGGGCGTGATCTTTGGAAGTAACACCATATATTTT
CASTGQGVIFGSNTIYF
>TRBJ2-7|TRBV15|-|15|-
TGTGCCACCAGCACGCGGTTGACTAGGAGATACGAGCAGTACTTC
CATSTRLTRRYEQYF
>TRBJ2-2|TRBV18|-|13|-
TGTGCCAGCTCACCACCGCAGTCCGGGGAGCTGTTTTTT
CASSPPQSGELFF
>TRBJ1-1|TRBV19|-|17|-
TGTGCCAGTAGTCGTGGCAGGGTTTTATTCGTGAAGACTGAAGCTTTCTTT
CASSRGRVLFVKTEAFF
>TRBJ2-3|TRBV21-1|-|18|-
TGTGCCAGCAGTACCGGACAGGGCAGATCTCCCGGGACAGATACGCAGTATTTT
CASSTGQGRSPGTDTQYF
>TRBJ1-2|TRBV19|-|13|-
TGTGCCAGTAGTATAGAGGGGAGCTATGGCTACACCTTC
CASSIEGSYGYTF
>TRBJ2-7|TRBV7-2|-|12|-
TGTGCCAGCAGCGGTAGGGGCTACGAGCAGTACTTC
CASSGRGYEQYF
>TRBJ2-1|TRBV4-2|-|17|TRBD2
TGTGCCAGCAGCCAGGTGGGACTAGCGGGGACCTACAATGAGCAGTTCTTC
CASSQVGLAGTYNEQFF
>TRBJ1-3|TRBV7-2|-|14|-
TGTGCCAGCAGCTTTTCGGTATATGGAAACACCATATATTTT
CASSFSVYGNTIYF
>TRBJ2-7|TRBV28|-|13|TRBD2
TGTGCCAGCACGGCGGGAGGCATATACGAGCAGTACTTC
CASTAGGIYEQYF
>TRBJ1-5|TRBV7-7|-|15|-
TGTGCCAGCAGTGACCAGGGGCCCGCTAATCAGCCCCAGCATTTT
CASSDQGPANQPQHF
>TRBJ2-7|TRBV28|-|11|-
TGTGCCAGCAGTAGGGGCTACGAGCAGTACTTC
CASSRGYEQYF
>TRBJ2-5|TRBV6-2/TRBV6-3|-|15|TRBD2
TGTGCCAGCAGCCTAGCGGGAGGGGGTCAAGAGACCCAGTACTTC
CASSLAGGGQETQYF